This TCR beta chain was recovered during a study of blood T cell repertoires in COVID-19. Overall study context: From the United States, Italy and Spain came samples of acute and convalescent COVID-19.

In the source study's methods: Using reference gene primer amplification, nucleated cell counts were estimated. The table came from immunoSEQ multiplex PCR; TCRdb's copy has only in-frame clones and leaves some out. V, J and clone size derive from that table, while D and trimming were established from the DNA sequence. The repertoire consists of around 250,000 clones, with roughly 84% occurring once and the leading ten covering less than 4%. V was clipped by 0 bases and J by 4 bases, with 11 bases between them. This CDR3 contains 15 residues. The germline CDR1 and CDR2 sequences are SGHRS and YFSETQ.

The sequenced sample was peripheral blood. This chain connects TRBV5-1 to TRBJ2-1; D ambiguous. This TCR came from a woman aged 18-35 years with acute or convalescent COVID-19. The CDR3 region is CASSLAPDKYNEQFF. For the CDR3, the DNA is TGCGCCAGCAGCTTGGCCCCTGACAAGTACAATGAGCAGTTCTTC.